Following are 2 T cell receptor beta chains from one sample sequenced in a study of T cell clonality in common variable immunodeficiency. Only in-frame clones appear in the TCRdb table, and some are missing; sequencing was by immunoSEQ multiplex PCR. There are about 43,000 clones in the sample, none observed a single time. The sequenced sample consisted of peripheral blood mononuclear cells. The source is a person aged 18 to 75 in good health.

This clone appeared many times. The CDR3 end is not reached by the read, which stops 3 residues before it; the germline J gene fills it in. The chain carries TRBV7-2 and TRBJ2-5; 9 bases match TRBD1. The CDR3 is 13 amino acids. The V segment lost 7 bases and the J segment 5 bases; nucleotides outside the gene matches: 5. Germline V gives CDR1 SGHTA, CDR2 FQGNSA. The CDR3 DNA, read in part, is TGTGCCAGCAAGGCCGGACAGGGGGAGACC. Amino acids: CASKAGQGET. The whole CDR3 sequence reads CASKAGQGETQYF.

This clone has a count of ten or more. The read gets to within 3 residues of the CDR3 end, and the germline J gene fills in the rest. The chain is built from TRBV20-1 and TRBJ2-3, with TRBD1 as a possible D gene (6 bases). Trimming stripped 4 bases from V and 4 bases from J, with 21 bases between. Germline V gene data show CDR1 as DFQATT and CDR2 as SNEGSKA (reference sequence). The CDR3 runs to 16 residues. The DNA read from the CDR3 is TGCAGTGCTACGTTAAGAGGCGGCCAGGGGTCAGATACG. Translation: CSATLRGGQGSDT. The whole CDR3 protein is CSATLRGGQGSDTQYF.